Below are 22 T cell receptor beta chains sequenced from a single sample in a study of CD4+ T cells in melanoma. TCRdb keeps only in-frame clones here, not all; method: immunoSEQ multiplex PCR. In the table there are 20,000 to 25,000 clones, about three quarters of which are singletons. These receptors came from a human donor with melanoma.

This chain's CDR3 is CASSLQGSSYEQYF. The CDR3 bases are TGCGCCAGCAGCTTACAGGGCAGCTCCTACGAGCAGTACTTC. V and J are TRBV5-1 and TRBJ2-7, with a possible D match to TRBD1 (6 bases). Trimming removed 2 bases at V and 0 bases at J, with 9 bases between. Germline lookup yields CDR1 SGHRS and CDR2 YFSETQ. The CDR3 totals 14 residues.

The DNA for the CDR3 is TGTGCCGTTGCGGCAGGAACCTATCAGCCCCAGCATTTT. It translates to CAVAAGTYQPQHF. The chain uses TRBV10-3 and TRBJ1-5; D is ambiguous. V was cut by 11 bases and J by 5 bases, with 16 bases left in between. In germline, CDR1 is ENHRY, CDR2 SYGVKD. The CDR3 covers 13 residues.

This clone was picked up a small number of times. V usage is TRBV6-1 and J usage is TRBJ2-3; weak D call: TRBD2 (6 bases). The CDR3 has 15 amino acids. V was clipped by 8 bases and J by 6 bases, with 21 bases between them. Germline CDR1 and CDR2: MNHNS and SASEGT. CDR3 protein: CASSRGDPAVDTQYF. Written as DNA, the CDR3 is TGTGCCAGCTCGCGCGGGGACCCAGCGGTCGATACGCAGTATTTT.

The V call is TRBV4-1, the J call TRBJ2-2, with 7 bases that match TRBD1. From germline, CDR1 is MGHRA and CDR2 YSYEKL. CDR3 size: 18 residues. Losses at the gene ends were 4 bases for V and 1 base for J; bases not matched to a gene: 12. CDR3 nucleotide sequence: TGCGCCAGCAGCCGACACCTAACCGGGACAGAGAACACCGGGGAGCTGTTTTTT. Its protein is CASSRHLTGTENTGELFF.

This chain links TRBV2 with TRBJ2-3; possibly TRBD1 for D (6 bases). V dropped 6 bases and J dropped 11 bases, with 15 bases sitting between them. Germline V CDR1 and CDR2: SNHLY, FYNNEI. The CDR3 is made up of 12 amino acids. The CDR3 here is CASSATGSGQYF. CDR3 DNA: TGTGCCAGCAGCGCCACAGGGTCGGGGCAGTATTTT.

The J gene is TRBJ1-2, the V gene TRBV2; D not certain. This CDR3 has 13 residues. V was clipped by 4 bases and J by 5 bases, with 11 bases between them. CDR1 and CDR2 (germline): SNHLY, FYNNEI. Here the CDR3 reads CASSVKGSYGYTF. CDR3 coding DNA: TGTGCCAGCAGTGTAAAGGGTTCGTATGGCTACACCTTC.

V gene TRBV10-3 combines with J gene TRBJ1-5, with TRBD1 matching over 7 bases. The CDR3 loop spans 15 amino acids. Unmatched junction bases numbered 6, after V lost 5 bases and J lost 2 bases. Germline lookup yields CDR1 ENHRY and CDR2 SYGVKD. The CDR3, as DNA: TGTGCCATCAGTCCAGGACAGGTGGGCAATCAGCCCCAGCATTTT. Translated: CAISPGQVGNQPQHF.

The gene calls are TRBV2 and TRBJ1-2; tentatively, D is TRBD1 (5 bases). The ends were cut back, 4 bases at V and 0 bases at J, with 12 bases in the middle. CDR1 and CDR2 from the germline V gene are SNHLY and FYNNEI. The CDR3 is made up of 15 amino acids. Here the CDR3 DNA reads TGTGCCAGCAGTGTCTCGGGGGGTCCTAACTATGGCTACACCTTC. This gives the protein CASSVSGGPNYGYTF.

This clone was found a few times. This chain uses TRBV9 with TRBJ1-2; no clear D gene. Between the trimmed V and J ends, which lost 0 bases and 4 bases, there was a span of 10 bases. Germline-derived CDR1 and CDR2 are SGDLS and YYNGEE. This CDR3 is built from 14 residues. This chain's CDR3 is CASSVALTSYGYTF. CDR3 in DNA: TGTGCCAGCAGCGTAGCTCTGACGTCCTATGGCTACACCTTC. The full variable domain, rest sourced from reference TRBV9 and TRBJ1-2, is DSGVTQTPKHLITATGQRVTLRCSPRSGDLSVYWYQQSLDQGLQFLIQYYNGEERAKGNILERFSAQQFPDLHSELNLSSLELGDSALYFCASSVALTSYGYTFGSGTRLTVV.

CDR3 bases: TGTGCCAGCAGGGGGACAGGGCCCTACGAGCAGTACTTC. Its protein product is CASRGTGPYEQYF. The chain carries TRBV2 and TRBJ2-7, with 9 bases that match TRBD1. The CDR3 covers 13 residues. The germline CDR1 and CDR2 sequences are SNHLY and FYNNEI. J was trimmed by 2 bases and V by 6 bases; bases with no gene match: 2.

The chain has TRBV5-1 and TRBJ1-2; 8 bases line up with TRBD1. Germline lookup yields CDR1 SGHRS and CDR2 YFSETQ. Trimming took 0 bases from V and 4 from J; bases not matched to a gene: 8. The CDR3 has 16 residues. For the CDR3, the DNA is TGCGCCAGCAGCTTGGATCCGGGACAGGTTATCTATGGCTACACCTTC. This codes for CASSLDPGQVIYGYTF.

The V and J genes are TRBV18 and TRBJ1-1, with 7 bases fitting TRBD1. Unmatched junction bases numbered 9, after V lost 5 bases and J lost 0 bases. Germline V gene lookup returns CDR1 KGHSH and CDR2 LQKENI. This CDR3 has 16 amino acids. CDR3 sequence reads: CASSTRQGGVNTEAFF. CDR3 nucleotide sequence: TGTGCCAGCTCAACCCGACAGGGTGGGGTGAACACTGAAGCTTTCTTT.

The chain is built from TRBV18 and TRBJ1-5; perhaps TRBD1 as D (5 bases). The CDR3 has 14 residues. CDR1 and CDR2 from the germline V gene are KGHSH and LQKENI. V was cut by 2 bases and J by 6 bases, with 11 bases left in between. DNA for the CDR3: TGTGCCAGCTCACCAGGAGGGGCTCTTCAGCCCCAGCATTTT. Its translation: CASSPGGALQPQHF.

The rearrangement links TRBV7-9 to TRBJ2-7; 9 nucleotides match TRBD1. In germline, CDR1 is SEHNR, CDR2 FQNEAQ (reference sequence). The CDR3 contains 13 residues. V gave up 1 base and J gave up 5 bases; unmatched junction bases: 0. The CDR3 DNA follows: TGTGCCAGCAGCTTAGGACAGGGGGACGAGCAGTACTTC. It encodes CASSLGQGDEQYF.

This clone was recorded a few times. The gene calls are TRBV5-4 and TRBJ1-1; D call uncertain. The ends were cut back, 1 base at V and 5 bases at J, with 9 bases in the middle. This CDR3 has 13 amino acids. Germline V gives CDR1 SGHNT, CDR2 YYREEE (reference sequence). CDR3 loop: CASSLMGWTEAFF. CDR3 DNA sequence: TGTGCCAGCAGCTTGATGGGGTGGACTGAAGCTTTCTTT.

A few counts support this clone. The chain links TRBV6-5 to TRBJ1-2, with TRBD1 as a possible D gene (5 bases). V was cut by 7 bases and J by 4 bases, with 13 bases left in between. The germline V gene encodes CDR1 MNHEY and CDR2 SVGAGI. This CDR3 contains 13 residues. CDR3 in amino acids: CASTRGLGYGYTF. The CDR3 nucleotides are TGTGCCAGCACTAGGGGATTGGGCTATGGCTACACCTTC.

The rearrangement uses TRBV6-5 and TRBJ1-1; 9 nucleotides match TRBD1. The junction had 5 bases not matched to a gene; V was cut back by 6 bases and J by 0 bases. Germline lookup yields CDR1 MNHEY and CDR2 SVGAGI. The length of the CDR3 is 15 residues. CDR3 loop: CASRRHRGLNTEAFF. As DNA, the CDR3 is TGTGCCAGCAGGCGACACAGGGGGCTGAACACTGAAGCTTTCTTT.

The chain employs TRBV2 and TRBJ1-1; the D gene is possibly TRBD1 (5 bases). V lost 3 bases, J lost 0 bases, and 11 bases lay in between. The length of the CDR3 is 15 residues. Germline V gene data show CDR1 as SNHLY and CDR2 as FYNNEI. The CDR3, as DNA: TGTGCCAGCAGTGATGAGGGGTCCCTGAACACTGAAGCTTTCTTT. It codes for CASSDEGSLNTEAFF.

The chain is built from TRBV5-1 and TRBJ1-2; perhaps TRBD1 as D (5 bases). Trimming removed 6 bases from V and 3 bases from J, with 15 bases in between. Germline CDR1 and CDR2: SGHRS and YFSETQ. The CDR3 length is 14 residues. For the CDR3, the DNA is TGCGCCAGCACCTCGGGCAGGGTTGACTATGGCTACACCTTC. It encodes CASTSGRVDYGYTF.

This chain uses TRBV5-1 with TRBJ1-1; TRBD1 might be the D (6 bases). V gave up 4 bases and J gave up 5 bases, with 18 bases separating them. In germline, CDR1 is SGHRS, CDR2 YFSETQ. The CDR3 is made up of 15 amino acids. The CDR3 nucleotides read TGCGCCAGCAGCGCAACCCCAGGGGTAAGAACTGAAGCTTTCTTT. Its translation is CASSATPGVRTEAFF.

This clone was seen a handful of times. J is TRBJ1-5 and V is TRBV6-6; no reliable D call. Germline CDR1 and CDR2: MNHNY and SVGAGI (reference sequence). Trimming shortened V by 2 bases and J by 4 bases, and 6 bases separated the two germline ends. CDR3 length: 13 residues. CDR3 DNA: TGTGCCAGCAGTTACGACGGGAATCAGCCCCAGCATTTT. Translation gives CASSYDGNQPQHF.

This chain links TRBV5-1 with TRBJ1-1; D may be TRBD1 (5 bases). This CDR3 comprises 14 residues. V was clipped by 3 bases and J by 7 bases, with 16 bases between them. The germline CDR1 and CDR2 sequences are SGHRS and YFSETQ. The DNA for the CDR3 is TGCGCCAGCAGCTGGGTCATTGACAGCAATGAAGCTTTCTTT. Protein product: CASSWVIDSNEAFF.